This T cell receptor beta chain was identified during a study of CD8 T cell repertoires and HIV-1 epitope variants (dated by TCRdb to about 2020). Background on the whole study: Twenty-five peptides representing autologous and known Gag and Nef epitope variants were each used to stimulate T cells in separate culture wells. Cultures ran for around 10 days in IMDM with gentamicin, with half-media changes on days 3 and 7 adding IL-2, IL-7 and IL-15. An aliquot of 1M T cells was set aside as an uncultured baseline condition, separate from the approximately 80 T cell cultures. Among the control conditions were a peptide pool of CMV, EBV and flu, the Ebola AY9 epitope serving as a negative control, and a well with no peptide. A total of 83 T cell cultures were run, with each culture condition performed in triplicate except for one peptide, which was performed in duplicate. The epitopes tested covered three Gag epitope families plus Nef HW9 and YT9. T cells were enriched using the EasySep Human T Cell Enrichment Kit and were co-cultured with equal numbers of autologous T cell-negative cells serving as antigen-presenting cells.

Beyond this particular receptor, the publication reports: The Nef KF9 family was recognized by five clonotypes and the HW9 family by one, and no responses to the TAALDMSHF plasma variant were observed. Only TCR beta chains were identified by the assay, and proliferation to antigen, not T cell function or cytokine profile, was indicated. Nine or ten antigen-specific TCR beta clonotypes were identified, and six of them appeared cross-reactive for autologous or known escape epitope variants.

The EasySep Human CD8+ T Cell Enrichment Kit was used on day 10 to isolate CD8+ T cells from every culture. Sequencing of TCR beta CDR3 regions was performed at survey depth on the immunoSEQ platform. The QIAamp DNA micro kit was used to extract genomic DNA from every cultured and uncultured CD8+ T cell population. The authors' pipeline ran thus. Samples with fewer than 5,000 productive reads were excluded, which removed about 6.5% of the roughly 80 HIV peptide-stimulated cultures. Sequences were trimmed to CDR3 by a MANAFEST web app, and nonproductive sequences, CDR3s under 5 amino acids, and sequences not starting with C or ending with F/W were removed. Antigen-specific clonotypes had to expand in at least 2 of 3 replicates versus no-peptide control at FDR 0.01, only within one epitope family. Specific clonotypes also needed at least fivefold higher frequency than in wells stimulated with peptides from other epitope families. TCRdb holds this immuneACCESS table with in-frame rearrangements only. Some clones are missing; in checked studies, unresolved V genes explain under half, and the rest has no known cause. V, J and clone size reflect that table, while D and trimming were determined from the DNA. The sample has roughly 4,700 clones on record, approximately 71% of them singletons. Clones ranked in the top ten supply under 45% of the sample.

As concerns this clone: The clone's antigen remains unknown. No per-base quality is available; no much larger clone lies one base away.

Input material: cultured CD8+ T cells derived from PBMCs. The clonotype originates from a male donor with HIV.

The CDR3 protein: CAWREPGLAHEQFF. The DNA is TGTGCCTGGAGGGAACCGGGACTAGCTCATGAGCAGTTCTTC. The chain employs TRBV30 and TRBJ2-1; 9 junctional bases match TRBD2. Taken from cysteine to phenylalanine, the CDR3 has 14 residues. Only the CDR3 DNA stays, 42 bases, in frame from base 1. Trimming removed 3 bases from V and 8 bases from J; the gene matches leave 8 bases unexplained. CDR1 GTSNPN and CDR2 SVGIG were looked up in the germline V gene (reference sequence).